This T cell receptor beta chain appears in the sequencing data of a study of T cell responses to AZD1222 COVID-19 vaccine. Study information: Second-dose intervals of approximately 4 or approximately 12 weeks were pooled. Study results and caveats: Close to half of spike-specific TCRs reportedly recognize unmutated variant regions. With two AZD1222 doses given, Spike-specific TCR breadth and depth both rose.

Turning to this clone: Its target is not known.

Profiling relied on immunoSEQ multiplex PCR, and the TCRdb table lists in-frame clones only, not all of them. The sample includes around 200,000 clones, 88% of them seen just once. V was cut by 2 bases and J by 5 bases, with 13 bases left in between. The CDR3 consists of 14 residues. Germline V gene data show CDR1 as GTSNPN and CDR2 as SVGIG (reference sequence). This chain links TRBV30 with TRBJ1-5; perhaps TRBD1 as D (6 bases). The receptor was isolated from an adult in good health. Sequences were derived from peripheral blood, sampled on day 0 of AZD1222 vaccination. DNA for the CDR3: TGTGCCTGGAGTCCAGGAGGGGGAGATCAGCCCCAGCATTTT. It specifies CAWSPGGGDQPQHF.